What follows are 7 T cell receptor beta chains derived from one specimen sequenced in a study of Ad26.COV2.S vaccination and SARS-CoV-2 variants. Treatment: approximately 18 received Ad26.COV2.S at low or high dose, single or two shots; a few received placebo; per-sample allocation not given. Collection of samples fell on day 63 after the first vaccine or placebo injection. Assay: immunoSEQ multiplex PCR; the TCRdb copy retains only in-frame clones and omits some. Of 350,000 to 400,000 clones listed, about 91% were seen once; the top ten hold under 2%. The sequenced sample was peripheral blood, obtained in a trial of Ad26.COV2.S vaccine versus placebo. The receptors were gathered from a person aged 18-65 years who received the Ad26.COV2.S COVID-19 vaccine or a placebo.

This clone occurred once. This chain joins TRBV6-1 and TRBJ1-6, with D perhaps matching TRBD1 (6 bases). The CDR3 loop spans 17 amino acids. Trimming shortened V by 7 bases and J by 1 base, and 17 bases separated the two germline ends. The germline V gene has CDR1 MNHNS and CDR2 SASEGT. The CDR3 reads CASTDRRVVSYNSPLHF. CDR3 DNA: TGTGCCAGCACTGACAGGCGGGTGGTTTCCTATAATTCACCCCTCCACTTT.

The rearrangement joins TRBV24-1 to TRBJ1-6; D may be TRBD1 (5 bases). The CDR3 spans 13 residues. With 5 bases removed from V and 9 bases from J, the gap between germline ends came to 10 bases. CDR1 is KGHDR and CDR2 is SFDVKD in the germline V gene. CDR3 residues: CATSVGVGSPLHF. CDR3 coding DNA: TGTGCCACCAGTGTGGGGGTAGGTTCACCCCTCCACTTT.

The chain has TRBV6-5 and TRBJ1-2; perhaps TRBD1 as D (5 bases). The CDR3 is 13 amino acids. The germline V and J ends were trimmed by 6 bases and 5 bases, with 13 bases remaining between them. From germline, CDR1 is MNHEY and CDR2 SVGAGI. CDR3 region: CASSRTGGYGYTF. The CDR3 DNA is TGTGCCAGCAGCCGCACGGGGGGGTATGGCTACACCTTC.

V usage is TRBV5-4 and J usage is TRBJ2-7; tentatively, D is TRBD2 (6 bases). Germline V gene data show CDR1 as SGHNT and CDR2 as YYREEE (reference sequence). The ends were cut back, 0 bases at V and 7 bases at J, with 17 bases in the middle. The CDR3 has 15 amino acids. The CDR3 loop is CASSLGMDPGGEQYF. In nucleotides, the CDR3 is TGTGCCAGCAGCTTGGGGATGGACCCTGGGGGGGAGCAGTACTTC.

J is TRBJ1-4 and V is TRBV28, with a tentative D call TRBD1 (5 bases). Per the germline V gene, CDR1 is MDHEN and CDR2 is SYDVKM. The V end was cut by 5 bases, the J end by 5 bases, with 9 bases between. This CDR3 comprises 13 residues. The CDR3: CASSRQTNEKLFF. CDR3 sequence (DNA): TGTGCCAGCAGTAGACAGACGAATGAAAAACTGTTTTTT.

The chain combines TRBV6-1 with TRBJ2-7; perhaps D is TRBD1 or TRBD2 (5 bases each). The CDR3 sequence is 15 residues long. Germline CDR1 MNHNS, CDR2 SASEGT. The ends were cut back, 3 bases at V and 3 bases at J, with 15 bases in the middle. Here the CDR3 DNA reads TGTGCCAGCAGTGAGGGACCGTACGGGTACTACGAGCAGTACTTC. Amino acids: CASSEGPYGYYEQYF.

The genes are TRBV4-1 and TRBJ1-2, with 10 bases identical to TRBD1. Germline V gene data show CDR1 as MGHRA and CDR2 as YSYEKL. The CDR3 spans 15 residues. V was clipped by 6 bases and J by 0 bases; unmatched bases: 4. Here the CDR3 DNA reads TGCGCCAGCAGTCTCGGACAGGGGGCTAACTATGGCTACACCTTC. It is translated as CASSLGQGANYGYTF.